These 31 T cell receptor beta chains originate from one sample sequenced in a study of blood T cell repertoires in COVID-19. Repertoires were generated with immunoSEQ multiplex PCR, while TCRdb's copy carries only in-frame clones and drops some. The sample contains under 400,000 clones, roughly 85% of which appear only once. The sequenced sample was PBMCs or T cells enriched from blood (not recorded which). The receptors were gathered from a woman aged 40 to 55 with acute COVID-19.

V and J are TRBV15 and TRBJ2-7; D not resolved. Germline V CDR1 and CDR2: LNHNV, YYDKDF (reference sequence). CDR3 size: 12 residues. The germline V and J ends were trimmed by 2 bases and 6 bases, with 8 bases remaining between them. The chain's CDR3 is CATSRQRAEQYF. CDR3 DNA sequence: TGTGCCACCAGCAGACAGCGAGCCGAGCAGTACTTC.

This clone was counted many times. The CDR3 protein is CAISTTGSDTEAFF. The CDR3 bases are TGTGCCATCAGTACGACAGGGTCGGACACTGAAGCTTTCTTT. The genes are TRBV10-3 and TRBJ1-1; 7 bases map to TRBD1. The germline V gene encodes CDR1 ENHRY and CDR2 SYGVKD. There are 14 residues in the CDR3. J gave up 3 bases and V 5 bases, and 6 bases lay outside the gene matches.

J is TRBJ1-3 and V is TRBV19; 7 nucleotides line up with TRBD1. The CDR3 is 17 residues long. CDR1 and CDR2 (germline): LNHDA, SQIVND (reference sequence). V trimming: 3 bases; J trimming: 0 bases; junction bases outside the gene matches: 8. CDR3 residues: CASSIPRYRGSGNTIYF. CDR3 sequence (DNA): TGTGCCAGTAGTATCCCCCGTTACAGGGGCTCTGGAAACACCATATATTTT.

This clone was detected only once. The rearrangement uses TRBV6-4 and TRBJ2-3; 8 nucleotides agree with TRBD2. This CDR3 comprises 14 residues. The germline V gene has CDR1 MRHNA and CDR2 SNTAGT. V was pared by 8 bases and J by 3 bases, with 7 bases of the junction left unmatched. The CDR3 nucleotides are TGTGCCAGCTCAAGCGGGGGAGGGACAGATACGCAGTATTTT. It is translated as CASSSGGGTDTQYF.

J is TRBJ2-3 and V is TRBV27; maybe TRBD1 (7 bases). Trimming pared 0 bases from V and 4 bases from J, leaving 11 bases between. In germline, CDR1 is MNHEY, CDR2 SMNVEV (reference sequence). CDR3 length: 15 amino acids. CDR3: CASSLSGRGADTQYF. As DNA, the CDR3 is TGTGCCAGCAGTTTATCAGGCAGGGGGGCAGATACGCAGTATTTT.

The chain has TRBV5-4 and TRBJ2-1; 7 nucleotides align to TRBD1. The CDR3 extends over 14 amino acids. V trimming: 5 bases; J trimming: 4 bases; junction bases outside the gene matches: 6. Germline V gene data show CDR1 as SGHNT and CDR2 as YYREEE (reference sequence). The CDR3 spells CASRRGQIYNEQFF. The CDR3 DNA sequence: TGTGCCAGCAGGAGGGGACAGATTTACAATGAGCAGTTCTTC.

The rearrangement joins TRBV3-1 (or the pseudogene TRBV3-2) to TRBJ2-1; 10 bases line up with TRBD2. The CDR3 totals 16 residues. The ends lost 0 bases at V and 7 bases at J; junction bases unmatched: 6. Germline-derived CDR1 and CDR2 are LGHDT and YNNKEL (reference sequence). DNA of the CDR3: TGTGCCAGCAGCCAAGATTTGCTAGCGGGAGAGAATGAGCAGTTCTTC. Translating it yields CASSQDLLAGENEQFF.

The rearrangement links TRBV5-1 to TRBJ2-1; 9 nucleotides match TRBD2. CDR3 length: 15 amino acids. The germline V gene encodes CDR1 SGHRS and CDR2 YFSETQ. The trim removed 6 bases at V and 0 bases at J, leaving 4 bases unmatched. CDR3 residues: CASTLSGSSYNEQFF. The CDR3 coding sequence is TGCGCCAGCACCCTTAGCGGGAGCTCCTACAATGAGCAGTTCTTC.

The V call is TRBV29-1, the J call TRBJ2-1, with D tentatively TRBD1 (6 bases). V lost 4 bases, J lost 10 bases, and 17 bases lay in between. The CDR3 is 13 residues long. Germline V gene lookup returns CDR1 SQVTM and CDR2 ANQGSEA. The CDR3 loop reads CSVAAGVAFEQFF. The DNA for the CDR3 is TGCAGCGTTGCGGCAGGGGTTGCTTTCGAGCAGTTCTTC.

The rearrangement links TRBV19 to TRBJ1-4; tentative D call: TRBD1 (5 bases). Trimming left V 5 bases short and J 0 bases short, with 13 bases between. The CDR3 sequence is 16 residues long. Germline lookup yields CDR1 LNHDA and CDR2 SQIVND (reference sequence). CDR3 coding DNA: TGTGCCAGTAGTGGACCGGCAGGGTCAACTAATGAAAAACTGTTTTTT. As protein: CASSGPAGSTNEKLFF.

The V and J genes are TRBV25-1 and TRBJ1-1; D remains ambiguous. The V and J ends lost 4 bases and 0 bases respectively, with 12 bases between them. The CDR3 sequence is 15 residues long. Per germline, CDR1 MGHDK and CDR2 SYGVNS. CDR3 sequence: CASSGTEDMNTEAFF. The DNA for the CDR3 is TGTGCCAGCAGTGGAACAGAAGATATGAACACTGAAGCTTTCTTT. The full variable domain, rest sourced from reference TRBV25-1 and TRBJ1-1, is EADIYQTPRYLVIGTGKKITLECSQTMGHDKMYWYQQDPGMELHLIHYSYGVNSTEKGDLSSESTVSRIRTEHFPLTLESARPSHTSQYLCASSGTEDMNTEAFFGQGTRLTVV.

The CDR3 DNA reads as TGTGCCAGCAGCTTCGACAGGGGAAATTCACCCCTCCACTTT. It codes for CASSFDRGNSPLHF. V usage is TRBV13 and J usage is TRBJ1-6; 8 positions agree with TRBD1. This CDR3 contains 14 residues. The V segment lost 3 bases and the J segment 7 bases; nucleotides outside the gene matches: 2. CDR1 is PRHDT and CDR2 is FYEKMQ in the germline V gene (reference sequence).

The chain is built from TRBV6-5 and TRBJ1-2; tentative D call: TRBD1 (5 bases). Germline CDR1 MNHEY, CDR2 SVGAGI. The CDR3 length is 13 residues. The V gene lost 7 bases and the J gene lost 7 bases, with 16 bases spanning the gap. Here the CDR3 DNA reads TGTGCCAGCACCCTCATAGGGGCCTCTGGCTACACCTTC. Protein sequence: CASTLIGASGYTF.

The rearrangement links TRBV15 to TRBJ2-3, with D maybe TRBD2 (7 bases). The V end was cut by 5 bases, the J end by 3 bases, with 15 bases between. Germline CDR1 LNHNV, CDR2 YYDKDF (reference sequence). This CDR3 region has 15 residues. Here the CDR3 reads CATSPPGGMTDTQYF. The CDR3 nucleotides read TGTGCCACCAGCCCCCCGGGGGGCATGACAGATACGCAGTATTTT.

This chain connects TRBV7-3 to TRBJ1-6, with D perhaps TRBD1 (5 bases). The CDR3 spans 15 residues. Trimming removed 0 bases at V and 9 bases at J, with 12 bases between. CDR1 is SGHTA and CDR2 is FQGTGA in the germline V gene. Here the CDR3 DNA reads TGTGCCAGCAGCTTAACTGGGGGGGAGGGTTCACCCCTCCACTTT. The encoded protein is CASSLTGGEGSPLHF.

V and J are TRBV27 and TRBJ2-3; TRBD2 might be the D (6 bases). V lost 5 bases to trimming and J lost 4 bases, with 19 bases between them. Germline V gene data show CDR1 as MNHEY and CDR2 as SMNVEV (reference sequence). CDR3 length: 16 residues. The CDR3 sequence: CASSRETPVIADTQYF. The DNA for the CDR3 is TGTGCCAGCAGTCGGGAGACCCCGGTTATCGCAGATACGCAGTATTTT.

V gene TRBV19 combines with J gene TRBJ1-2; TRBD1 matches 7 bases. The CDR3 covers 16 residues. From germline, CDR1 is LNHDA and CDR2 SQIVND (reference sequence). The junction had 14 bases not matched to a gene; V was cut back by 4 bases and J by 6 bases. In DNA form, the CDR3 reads TGTGCCAGTAGTACCTACCGGACAGGAGACCGAAATGGCTACACCTTC. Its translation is CASSTYRTGDRNGYTF. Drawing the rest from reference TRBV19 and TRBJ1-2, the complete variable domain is DGGITQSPKYLFRKEGQNVTLSCEQNLNHDAMYWYRQDPGQGLRLIYYSQIVNDFQKGDIAEGYSVSREKKESFPLTVTSAQKNPTAFYLCASSTYRTGDRNGYTFGSGTRLTVV.

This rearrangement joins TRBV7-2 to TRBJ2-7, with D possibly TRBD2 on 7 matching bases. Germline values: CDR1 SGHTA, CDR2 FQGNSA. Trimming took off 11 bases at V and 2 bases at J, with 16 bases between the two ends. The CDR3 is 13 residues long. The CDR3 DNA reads TGTGCCTCAAATGGGGGGGGCCCCTACGAGCAGTACTTC. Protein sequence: CASNGGGPYEQYF.

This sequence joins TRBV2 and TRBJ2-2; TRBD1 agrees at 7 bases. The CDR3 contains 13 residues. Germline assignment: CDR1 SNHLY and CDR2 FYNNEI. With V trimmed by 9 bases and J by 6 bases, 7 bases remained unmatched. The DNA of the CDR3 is TGTGCCAGTACGAAGGGGGCGGCCGGGGAGCTGTTTTTT. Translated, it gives CASTKGAAGELFF.

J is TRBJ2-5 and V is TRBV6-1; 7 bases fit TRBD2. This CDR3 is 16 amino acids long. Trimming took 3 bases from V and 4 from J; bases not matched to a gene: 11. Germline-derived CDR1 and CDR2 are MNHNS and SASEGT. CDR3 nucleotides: TGTGCCAGCAGTGATTTTTGGGCGGGGAGGGCAGAGACCCAGTACTTC. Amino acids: CASSDFWAGRAETQYF.

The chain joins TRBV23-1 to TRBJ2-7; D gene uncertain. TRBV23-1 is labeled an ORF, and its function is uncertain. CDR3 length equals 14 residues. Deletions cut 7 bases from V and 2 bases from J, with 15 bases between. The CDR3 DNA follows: TGCGCCAGCAACATGACGGCGGAGCCCTACGAGCAGTACTTC. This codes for CASNMTAEPYEQYF.

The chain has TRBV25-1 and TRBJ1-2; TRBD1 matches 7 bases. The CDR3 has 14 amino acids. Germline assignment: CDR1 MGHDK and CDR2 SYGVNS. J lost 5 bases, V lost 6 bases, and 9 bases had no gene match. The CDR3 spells CASRGDRLDYGYTF. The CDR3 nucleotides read TGTGCCAGCAGGGGGGACAGACTAGATTATGGCTACACCTTC.

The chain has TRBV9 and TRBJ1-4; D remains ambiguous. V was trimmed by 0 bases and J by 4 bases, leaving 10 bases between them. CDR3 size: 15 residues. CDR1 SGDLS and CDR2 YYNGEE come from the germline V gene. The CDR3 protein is CASSVDVFSNEKLFF. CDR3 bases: TGTGCCAGCAGCGTAGACGTGTTTAGTAATGAAAAACTGTTTTTT.

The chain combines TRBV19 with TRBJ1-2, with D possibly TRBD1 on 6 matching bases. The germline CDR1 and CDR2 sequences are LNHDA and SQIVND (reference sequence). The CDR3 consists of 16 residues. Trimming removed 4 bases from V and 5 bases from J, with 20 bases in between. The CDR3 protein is CASSTQSTGSPYGYTF. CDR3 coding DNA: TGTGCCAGTAGTACACAATCCACAGGGTCCCCGTATGGCTACACCTTC. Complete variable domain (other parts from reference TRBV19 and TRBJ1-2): DGGITQSPKYLFRKEGQNVTLSCEQNLNHDAMYWYRQDPGQGLRLIYYSQIVNDFQKGDIAEGYSVSREKKESFPLTVTSAQKNPTAFYLCASSTQSTGSPYGYTFGSGTRLTVV.

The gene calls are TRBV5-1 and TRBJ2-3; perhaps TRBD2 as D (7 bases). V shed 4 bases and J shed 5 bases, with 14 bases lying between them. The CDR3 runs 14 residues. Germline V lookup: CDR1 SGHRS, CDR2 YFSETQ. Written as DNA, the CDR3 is TGCGCCAGCAGCCCTGGACAGCGGGGAGATACGCAGTATTTT. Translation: CASSPGQRGDTQYF.

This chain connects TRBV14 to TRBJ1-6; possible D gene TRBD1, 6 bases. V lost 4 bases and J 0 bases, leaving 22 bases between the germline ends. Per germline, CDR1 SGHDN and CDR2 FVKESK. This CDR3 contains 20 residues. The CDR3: CASSPYGSGTTRSYNSPLHF. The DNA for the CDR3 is TGTGCCAGCAGCCCGTATGGTTCCGGGACAACTCGCTCCTATAATTCACCCCTCCACTTT.

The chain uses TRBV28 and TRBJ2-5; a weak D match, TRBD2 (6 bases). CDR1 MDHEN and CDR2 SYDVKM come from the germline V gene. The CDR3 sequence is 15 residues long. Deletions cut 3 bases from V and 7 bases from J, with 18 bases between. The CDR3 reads CASSFRGAFGGTQYF. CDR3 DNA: TGTGCCAGCAGTTTTCGCGGGGCCTTTGGCGGGACCCAGTACTTC.

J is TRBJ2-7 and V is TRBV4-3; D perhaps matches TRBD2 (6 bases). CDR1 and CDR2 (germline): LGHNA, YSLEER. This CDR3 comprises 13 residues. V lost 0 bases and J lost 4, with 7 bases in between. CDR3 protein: CASSQDREYEQYF. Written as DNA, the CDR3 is TGCGCCAGCAGCCAAGATCGGGAGTACGAGCAGTACTTC.

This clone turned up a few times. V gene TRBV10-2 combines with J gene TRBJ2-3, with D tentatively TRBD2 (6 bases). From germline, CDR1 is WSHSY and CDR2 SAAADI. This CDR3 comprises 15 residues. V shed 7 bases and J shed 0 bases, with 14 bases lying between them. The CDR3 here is CASKEGPSSTDTQYF. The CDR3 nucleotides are TGCGCCAGCAAGGAGGGGCCATCAAGCACAGATACGCAGTATTTT.

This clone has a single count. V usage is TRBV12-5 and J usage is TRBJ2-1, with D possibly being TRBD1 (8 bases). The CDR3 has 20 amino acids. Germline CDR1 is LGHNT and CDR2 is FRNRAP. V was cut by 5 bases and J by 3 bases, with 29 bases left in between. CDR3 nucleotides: TGTGCTAGTGGTATAGAGAACAGGGGGGAAGTAGCGGGTGTCTACAATGAGCAGTTCTTC. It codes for CASGIENRGEVAGVYNEQFF.

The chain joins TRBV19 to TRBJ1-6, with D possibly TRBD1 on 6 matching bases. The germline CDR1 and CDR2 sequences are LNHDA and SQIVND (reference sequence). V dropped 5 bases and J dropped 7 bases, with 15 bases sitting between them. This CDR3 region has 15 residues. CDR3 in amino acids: CASSPLDSANSPLHF. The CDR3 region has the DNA TGTGCCAGTAGTCCATTGGACAGCGCGAATTCACCCCTCCACTTT. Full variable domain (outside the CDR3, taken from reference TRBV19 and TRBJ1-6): DGGITQSPKYLFRKEGQNVTLSCEQNLNHDAMYWYRQDPGQGLRLIYYSQIVNDFQKGDIAEGYSVSREKKESFPLTVTSAQKNPTAFYLCASSPLDSANSPLHFGNGTRLTVT.